These 29 T cell receptor beta chains were all obtained from the same sample, sequenced in a study of CD8+ T cells in alopecia areata. Sequencing relied on a cDNA template that was reverse transcribed from extracted RNA. The assay was immunoSEQ multiplex PCR, and TCRdb's table has in-frame clones only and misses some. The table records 150,000 to 200,000 clones, approximately 57% of them present only once. Treatment specified: oral pan-JAK inhibitor, 5-10 mg twice daily. The input for sequencing was CD4+ T cells sorted from blood, taken at week 24, from a patient treated with tofacitinib. These receptors were taken from a human donor with alopecia areata.

The chain joins TRBV9 to TRBJ2-3; D is unclear. The CDR3 consists of 15 residues. From germline, CDR1 is SGDLS and CDR2 YYNGEE. The V gene lost 0 bases and the J gene lost 3 bases, with 11 bases spanning the gap. The CDR3 DNA is TGTGCCAGCAGCGTAGGGGCCGTGGGTACAGATACGCAGTATTTT. This encodes CASSVGAVGTDTQYF.

The chain has TRBV5-6 and TRBJ2-5; D may be TRBD1 or TRBD2 (7 bases each). The CDR3 length is 14 residues. Germline CDR1 and CDR2: SGHDT and YYEEEE. V dropped 7 bases and J dropped 2 bases, with 15 bases sitting between them. CDR3 nucleotides: TGTGCCAGCGGGAGGGGGCAGGGACAAGAGACCCAGTACTTC. Its translation: CASGRGQGQETQYF.

CDR3 residues: CASSQTGQFHQPQHF. The CDR3 DNA follows: TGCGCCAGCAGCCAGACCGGACAGTTCCATCAGCCCCAGCATTTT. The chain employs TRBV4-1 and TRBJ1-5; D is possibly TRBD1 (6 bases). V lost 3 bases and J 5 bases, leaving 14 bases between the germline ends. Germline assignment: CDR1 MGHRA and CDR2 YSYEKL. This CDR3 is 15 amino acids long.

The rearrangement links TRBV28 to TRBJ1-2; D might be TRBD1 (5 bases). V lost 4 bases and J 4 bases, leaving 13 bases between the germline ends. CDR1 and CDR2 from the germline V gene are MDHEN and SYDVKM. The CDR3 is made up of 14 amino acids. The CDR3 is CASSWAVRGYGYTF. The CDR3 nucleotides are TGTGCCAGCAGTTGGGCCGTAAGGGGCTATGGCTACACCTTC.

Turning to this clone: The sample holds other DNA sequences that translate to the same CDR3. This chain joins TRBV5-1 and TRBJ2-1; TRBD1 aligns across 10 bases. The CDR3 sequence is 19 residues long. Germline lookup yields CDR1 SGHRS and CDR2 YFSETQ. Trimming took 0 bases from V and 0 from J; bases not matched to a gene: 9. DNA for the CDR3: TGCGCCAGCAGCTTGGGGACAGGGGGAAGTCTTAGCTCCTACAATGAGCAGTTCTTC. It codes for CASSLGTGGSLSSYNEQFF. Combining the CDR3 with reference TRBV5-1 and TRBJ2-1 gives the whole variable domain KAGVTQTPRYLIKTRGQQVTLSCSPISGHRSVSWYQQTPGQGLQFLFEYFSETQRNKGNFPGRFSGRQFSNSRSEMNVSTLELGDSALYLCASSLGTGGSLSSYNEQFFGPGTRLTVL.

This rearrangement joins TRBV2 to TRBJ1-2; the D is unclear. V was shortened by 8 bases and J by 3 bases, with 10 bases between the two germline ends. CDR3 length equals 12 residues. Germline CDR1 is SNHLY and CDR2 is FYNNEI. CDR3 DNA: TGTGCCAGCTACGGGGAAGACTATGGCTACACCTTC. As protein: CASYGEDYGYTF.

This sequence joins TRBV9 and TRBJ2-2; D gene ambiguous. V dropped 0 bases and J dropped 0 bases, with 9 bases sitting between them. Germline CDR1 reads SGDLS; CDR2 reads YYNGEE. The CDR3 covers 16 residues. As DNA, the CDR3 is TGTGCCAGCAGCGTAGTTAGAACCTCGAACACCGGGGAGCTGTTTTTT. Its translation: CASSVVRTSNTGELFF.

V usage is TRBV7-9 and J usage is TRBJ1-1; a possible D gene is TRBD1 (5 bases). Germline V gene lookup returns CDR1 SEHNR and CDR2 FQNEAQ (reference sequence). The CDR3 totals 15 residues. The V end was cut by 2 bases, the J end by 2 bases, with 12 bases between. CDR3 in amino acids: CASSLMYGGNTEAFF. The CDR3 DNA sequence: TGTGCCAGCAGCTTAATGTACGGGGGTAACACTGAAGCTTTCTTT.

V gene TRBV27 combines with J gene TRBJ2-2; 8 positions match TRBD1. J was trimmed by 0 bases and V by 6 bases; bases with no gene match: 6. The CDR3 contains 16 residues. Germline CDR1 reads MNHEY; CDR2 reads SMNVEV (reference sequence). Here the CDR3 DNA reads TGTGCCAGCAGGGACTACAGGGGGGCGAACACCGGGGAGCTGTTTTTT. It translates to CASRDYRGANTGELFF.

The J gene is TRBJ2-3, the V gene TRBV2, with D perhaps matching TRBD2 (5 bases). V lost 8 bases and J 4 bases, leaving 16 bases between the germline ends. Germline lookup yields CDR1 SNHLY and CDR2 FYNNEI. The CDR3 spans 14 residues. The chain's CDR3 is CASVELSGADTQYF. The CDR3 bases are TGTGCCAGCGTTGAACTCAGCGGCGCAGATACGCAGTATTTT.

V usage is TRBV4-2 and J usage is TRBJ2-5, with D unresolved. CDR3 length: 14 residues. The V and J ends lost 4 bases and 0 bases respectively, with 9 bases between them. CDR1 LGHNA and CDR2 YNFKEQ come from the germline V gene. CDR3 loop: CASSPTPDQETQYF. CDR3 bases: TGTGCCAGCAGCCCTACCCCTGACCAAGAGACCCAGTACTTC.

There are a few counts of this clone. The rearrangement links TRBV29-1 to TRBJ1-1; possibly TRBD1 for D (5 bases). V dropped 4 bases and J dropped 9 bases, with 15 bases sitting between them. Germline CDR1 SQVTM, CDR2 ANQGSEA. This CDR3 has 12 residues. The DNA of the CDR3 is TGCAGCGTTGGGGAATGGGTGGGACAAGCTTTCTTT. The encoded protein is CSVGEWVGQAFF.

This rearrangement joins TRBV4-2 to TRBJ2-5; D gene uncertain. The CDR3 spans 14 residues. CDR1 and CDR2 (germline): LGHNA, YNFKEQ. V was trimmed by 1 base and J by 0 bases, leaving 6 bases between them. DNA of the CDR3: TGTGCCAGCAGCCAAGTTGACTACCAAGAGACCCAGTACTTC. Translating it yields CASSQVDYQETQYF.

V and J are TRBV29-1 and TRBJ2-3; TRBD1 might be the D (7 bases). Germline V gene data show CDR1 as SQVTM and CDR2 as ANQGSEA. This CDR3 has 15 residues. V gave up 6 bases and J gave up 0 bases, with 16 bases separating them. CDR3 in DNA: TGCAGCGTAGGGGGCTTAGCGGTTAGCACAGATACGCAGTATTTT. The encoded protein is CSVGGLAVSTDTQYF.

This clone was detected a few times. The chain uses TRBV6-5 and TRBJ2-5; 8 nucleotides line up with TRBD1. Germline V gene lookup returns CDR1 MNHEY and CDR2 SVGAGI. V trimming: 5 bases; J trimming: 2 bases; junction bases outside the gene matches: 7. The CDR3 is made up of 15 amino acids. As DNA, the CDR3 is TGTGCCAGCAGTCGACAGGGGCCCCGTCAAGAGACCCAGTACTTC. It encodes CASSRQGPRQETQYF.

V is TRBV4-1 and J is TRBJ1-5; the match to TRBD1 covers 10 bases. The ends lost 0 bases at V and 0 bases at J; junction bases unmatched: 11. CDR1 and CDR2 (germline): MGHRA, YSYEKL. The CDR3 loop spans 20 amino acids. The CDR3 DNA reads as TGCGCCAGCAGCCAAGACCTCGGGACAGGGGACCTCGTTAGCAATCAGCCCCAGCATTTT. It specifies CASSQDLGTGDLVSNQPQHF.

J is TRBJ2-6 and V is TRBV7-9; possibly TRBD1 for D (6 bases). The CDR3 is made up of 17 amino acids. The V gene lost 5 bases and the J gene lost 1 base, with 15 bases spanning the gap. Germline V gene lookup returns CDR1 SEHNR and CDR2 FQNEAQ (reference sequence). CDR3 protein: CASSPQLRGSGANVLTF. In nucleotides, the CDR3 is TGTGCCAGCAGCCCCCAGTTGAGGGGGTCTGGGGCCAACGTCCTGACTTTC.

The V call is TRBV29-1, the J call TRBJ2-2, with D possibly being TRBD1 (6 bases). Germline V CDR1 and CDR2: SQVTM, ANQGSEA. V lost 4 bases to trimming and J lost 0 bases, with 9 bases between them. The CDR3 consists of 14 residues. This CDR3 reads CSVAGHTNTGELFF. CDR3 in DNA: TGCAGCGTTGCGGGACACACGAACACCGGGGAGCTGTTTTTT.

This clone has more than one count but fewer than ten. DNA for the CDR3: TGTGCCAGCTCACCGCAACAGGGGACGGCAGAGACCCAGTACTTC. Protein sequence: CASSPQQGTAETQYF. This rearrangement joins TRBV18 to TRBJ2-5; TRBD1 matches 7 bases. With V trimmed by 3 bases and J by 4 bases, 8 bases remained unmatched. CDR3 length equals 15 residues. Germline lookup yields CDR1 KGHSH and CDR2 LQKENI.

The rearrangement uses TRBV21-1 and TRBJ2-2; TRBD1 is the table's D call and was not checked against the DNA. TRBV21-1 is a recognized pseudogene. CDR3 length: 17 amino acids. CDR3 sequence (DNA): TGTGCCAGCAGCAAAGAGGTGGGGGACAGGGAAAACGGGGAGCTGTTTTTT. The encoded protein is CASSKEVGDRENGELFF.

The rearrangement uses TRBV14 and TRBJ1-1; weak D call: TRBD1 (6 bases). Germline V CDR1 and CDR2: SGHDN, FVKESK. This CDR3 region has 15 residues. V shed 3 bases and J shed 1 base, with 12 bases lying between them. The CDR3 bases are TGTGCCAGCAGCCATGACGACAGGCCGAACACTGAAGCTTTCTTT. It yields the protein CASSHDDRPNTEAFF.

This clone was counted between two and nine times. This rearrangement joins TRBV29-1 to TRBJ2-7, with 7 nucleotides matching TRBD1. CDR1 and CDR2 (germline): SQVTM, ANQGSEA. J gave up 1 base and V 4 bases, and 1 base lay outside the gene matches. This CDR3 has 12 residues. The CDR3 sequence: CSVVGQSYEQYF. As DNA, the CDR3 is TGCAGCGTTGTGGGACAGTCCTACGAGCAGTACTTC.

The chain uses TRBV27 and TRBJ2-2, with D uncertain. The CDR3 length is 13 residues. V was trimmed by 5 bases and J by 4 bases, leaving 8 bases between them. Germline V gene data show CDR1 as MNHEY and CDR2 as SMNVEV (reference sequence). CDR3 residues: CASSLTPTGELFF. For the CDR3, the DNA is TGTGCCAGCAGTCTTACCCCCACCGGGGAGCTGTTTTTT.

The genes are TRBV30 and TRBJ1-4; D might be TRBD1 (5 bases). With 5 bases removed from V and 3 bases from J, the gap between germline ends came to 10 bases. CDR3 length equals 13 residues. Germline CDR1 and CDR2: GTSNPN and SVGIG (reference sequence). This CDR3 is CAWRGQPNEKLFF. In DNA form, the CDR3 reads TGTGCCTGGCGGGGCCAACCTAATGAAAAACTGTTTTTT.

V gene TRBV30 combines with J gene TRBJ2-2; no firm D call. CDR1 GTSNPN and CDR2 SVGIG come from the germline V gene (reference sequence). There are 14 residues in the CDR3. Trimming pared 0 bases from V and 5 bases from J, leaving 10 bases between. CDR3 nucleotides: TGTGCCTGGAGTGTACTGGTGGGAACCGGGGAGCTGTTTTTT. Amino acid sequence: CAWSVLVGTGELFF.

J is TRBJ2-5 and V is TRBV6-5; tentatively, D is TRBD2 (6 bases). The V end was cut by 4 bases, the J end by 5 bases, with 8 bases between. The CDR3 spans 12 residues. Looked up from germline, CDR1 is MNHEY and CDR2 is SVGAGI. Here the CDR3 DNA reads TGTGCCAGCAGTTCCCGGGGGGAGACCCAGTACTTC. As protein: CASSSRGETQYF.

The J gene is TRBJ1-1, the V gene TRBV19; D possibly corresponds to TRBD1 (5 bases). With 7 bases removed from V and 10 bases from J, the gap between germline ends came to 19 bases. The germline CDR1 and CDR2 sequences are LNHDA and SQIVND (reference sequence). This CDR3 comprises 13 residues. The CDR3 DNA sequence: TGTGCCAGTACTCGACGCGGGGGGGAAGGAGCTTTCTTT. Residues: CASTRRGGEGAFF.

The gene calls are TRBV29-1 and TRBJ2-5; TRBD2 might be the D (5 bases). Trimming took 4 bases from V and 10 from J, leaving 13 bases between them. The CDR3 is 11 residues long. Germline V gives CDR1 SQVTM, CDR2 ANQGSEA. The CDR3 DNA follows: TGCAGCGTTGTGCTGGACTTGGGCCAGTACTTC. Translated, it gives CSVVLDLGQYF. The complete variable domain, with remaining parts taken from reference TRBV29-1 and TRBJ2-5, reads SAVISQKPSRDICQRGTSLTIQCQVDSQVTMMFWYRQQPGQSLTLIATANQGSEATYESGFVIDKFPISRPNLTFSTLTVSNMSPEDSSIYLCSVVLDLGQYFGPGTRLLVL.

V gene TRBV29-1 combines with J gene TRBJ1-2, with 7 bases lining up with TRBD1. This CDR3 has 15 amino acids. The germline V gene encodes CDR1 SQVTM and CDR2 ANQGSEA. V gave up 6 bases and J gave up 4 bases; unmatched junction bases: 14. The CDR3 DNA sequence: TGCAGCGTCCCAGTGGGTGCAGGGGGGATCTATGGCTACACCTTC. It yields the protein CSVPVGAGGIYGYTF.